This TCR beta chain was recorded in a study of blood T cell repertoires in COVID-19 (TCRdb year 2020). Turning to the overall study: Collaborator samples came from the United States, Italy and Spain and covered acute and convalescent phases of COVID-19. The material from the prospective study consisted of cDNA or gDNA derived from T cells, B-cell-depleted T cells, or PBMCs. Deeply sampled blood TCRbeta repertoires from subjects exposed to, actively infected with, or recovered from COVID-19 were included in the dataset. The repertoires were released in a freely available public database meant as a resource for research on the immune response to SARS-CoV-2. The samples were drawn from two sources: the first 160 participants of the ongoing ImmuneRACE study, and 950 to 1,500 subjects contributed by 6 global collaborators. A de-identified subject ID, COVID-19 status, age in years and sex were almost always included in the sample metadata. Where available, HLA class I and class II types were taken from metadata supplied by the sample provider and were not determined by assay-based typing. General study outcomes and caveats: How much clinical and demographic metadata was included differed by source and by participant, and the metadata was provided uncurated.

This clone was seen a single time. This receptor's antigen is unknown. The sample holds no much larger clone one base away, and base qualities are not on file. The collaborating institutions used their own protocols to collect whole blood in K2EDTA tubes. Collaborator samples were shipped for TCRbeta analysis as frozen whole blood, isolated PBMCs, or DNA extracted from either sample type. TCRbeta CDR3 regions were amplified from genomic DNA by means of the immunoSEQ Assay, a bias-controlled multiplex PCR. Per the authors' processing: The number of nucleated cells in each sample was estimated by amplification of reference gene primers within the assay. Sequence reads were collapsed and filtered to measure the absolute abundance of every unique TCRbeta CDR3 rearrangement. Productive Simpson clonality was computed per sample as the square root of Simpson's diversity index over productive rearrangements. TCRdb took this table from immuneACCESS and kept in-frame rearrangements with V and J called. Such tables lack part of the clones; where checked against another copy, unresolved V genes explain under half of the gap, and the rest is unexplained. D and trimming come from the DNA, and the V and J calls and clone size come from that table. This sample comprises approximately 190,000 clones, 60% to 85% of them detected only once. The leading ten clones occupy 15% to 20% of the sample.

From its cysteine to its phenylalanine, the CDR3 spans 15 amino acids. Only the CDR3 region is kept as DNA, spanning 45 bases read in frame from base 1. Per the germline V gene (reference sequence), MNHEY is the CDR1 and SMNVEV is the CDR2. At the junction V is shortened by 6 bases and J by 0 bases; bases outside the gene matches: 6. In this chain, TRBV27 is recombined with TRBJ2-7; 9 nucleotides in the junction match TRBD2. The origin of this receptor is a man aged 55-75 years with active or convalescent COVID-19. The specimen was peripheral blood. The nucleotides are TGTGCCAGCAGCGTCTTTAGCGGGAGCTCCTACGAGCAGTACTTC. This translates into CASSVFSGSSYEQYF.